This entry lists 12 T cell receptor beta chains sequenced from one sample in a study of blood T cell repertoires in COVID-19. Produced via immunoSEQ multiplex PCR; TCRdb's table is partial and in-frame only. Here the sample spans about 260,000 clones, roughly 82% being singletons. Sequenced sample: PBMCs or T cells enriched from blood (not recorded which). These receptors originate from a woman between 50 and 59 years old who had recovered from COVID-19.

This clone came up once. The V and J genes are TRBV5-1 and TRBJ2-1; no clear D gene. This CDR3 comprises 15 residues. Trimming took off 0 bases at V and 3 bases at J, with 10 bases between the two ends. Germline lookup yields CDR1 SGHRS and CDR2 YFSETQ. For the CDR3, the DNA is TGCGCCAGCAGCTTGGCTCCGGGTGGCTACAATGAGCAGTTCTTC. Protein: CASSLAPGGYNEQFF.

The chain joins TRBV28 to TRBJ1-1; the D gene is possibly TRBD1 (6 bases). Trimming left V 6 bases short and J 4 bases short, with 15 bases between. The germline V gene has CDR1 MDHEN and CDR2 SYDVKM. This CDR3 contains 14 residues. The CDR3 here is CASSEGTGPTEAFF. The CDR3 DNA reads TGTGCCAGCAGCGAGGGCACAGGGCCCACTGAAGCTTTCTTT.

CDR3 DNA sequence: TGCGCCAGCAGCTTGAATGCCGGGGTCCCCTCCTACGAGCAGTACTTC. Its translation: CASSLNAGVPSYEQYF. This chain uses TRBV5-1 with TRBJ2-7, with D possibly being TRBD2 (5 bases). Trimming took 1 base from V and 0 from J, leaving 14 bases between them. Germline CDR1 SGHRS, CDR2 YFSETQ. The CDR3 extends over 16 amino acids.

This clone has only a few counts. The rearrangement joins TRBV19 to TRBJ1-4; no firm D call. Germline V gene lookup returns CDR1 LNHDA and CDR2 SQIVND (reference sequence). V was shortened by 7 bases and J by 0 bases, with 21 bases between the two germline ends. There are 18 residues in the CDR3. Here the CDR3 reads CASNDPLGRRATNEKLFF. The CDR3 nucleotides are TGTGCCAGTAACGATCCTCTCGGGAGAAGGGCAACTAATGAAAAACTGTTTTTT.

V is TRBV28 and J is TRBJ2-1, with TRBD1 matching 10 bases. Germline-derived CDR1 and CDR2 are MDHEN and SYDVKM. The junction had 12 bases not matched to a gene; V was cut back by 6 bases and J by 7 bases. The CDR3 runs 16 residues. The CDR3 protein is CASRPAGTGVENEQFF. In DNA, the CDR3 is TGTGCCAGCAGGCCCGCCGGGACAGGGGTGGAGAATGAGCAGTTCTTC.

The chain uses TRBV27 and TRBJ1-6, with D perhaps TRBD1 (5 bases). This CDR3 spans 13 amino acids. V lost 5 bases and J 8 bases, leaving 10 bases between the germline ends. Germline V CDR1 and CDR2: MNHEY, SMNVEV (reference sequence). CDR3 coding DNA: TGTGCCAGCAGTGGACAATCCTATTCACCCCTCCACTTT. This translates into CASSGQSYSPLHF.

The genes are TRBV5-5 and TRBJ1-6; 9 bases agree with TRBD1. The germline V gene has CDR1 SGHKS and CDR2 YYEKEE (reference sequence). The CDR3 spans 15 residues. V was pared by 1 base and J by 12 bases, with 8 bases of the junction left unmatched. DNA of the CDR3: TGTGCCAGCAGCTTGTCCGGGACAGGGAAGGTACCCCTCCACTTT. Protein product: CASSLSGTGKVPLHF.

This clone has a single count. The chain recombines TRBV28 with TRBJ1-4; 7 nucleotides match TRBD1. After removal of 3 bases from V and 0 bases from J, the junction contained 25 bases not matched to a gene. This CDR3 has 23 amino acids. Germline V gene data show CDR1 as MDHEN and CDR2 as SYDVKM. The CDR3 DNA sequence: TGTGCCAGCAGTTTGCCCGCCGAGACAGGGCCACCCGAGCGGAGGGCAACTAATGAAAAACTGTTTTTT. This encodes CASSLPAETGPPERRATNEKLFF.

This clone was counted a single time. The chain uses TRBV7-2 and TRBJ2-5; maybe TRBD2 (6 bases). CDR1 and CDR2 from the germline V gene are SGHTA and FQGNSA. This CDR3 contains 13 residues. Trimming removed 5 bases at V and 5 bases at J, with 12 bases between. CDR3 DNA sequence: TGTGCCAGCAGCGCCCGACTAGTCGAGACCCAGTACTTC. Translated, it gives CASSARLVETQYF.

The table lists this clone with a count of one. CDR3 sequence: CASSVGAGGVGTGELFF. DNA of the CDR3: TGTGCCAGCAGCGTAGGCGCAGGGGGCGTCGGCACCGGGGAGCTGTTTTTT. This rearrangement joins TRBV9 to TRBJ2-2; 8 bases map to TRBD1. V was clipped by 0 bases and J by 4 bases; unmatched bases: 8. There are 17 residues in the CDR3. The germline V gene has CDR1 SGDLS and CDR2 YYNGEE.

V is TRBV9 and J is TRBJ1-2; 7 bases agree with TRBD1. Germline trimming cut 4 bases from V and 8 bases from J; bases unmatched to any gene: 14. The CDR3 has 15 residues. The germline gives CDR1 SGDLS, CDR2 YYNGEE. The CDR3 loop reads CASSYRQGVGEGYTF. For the CDR3, the DNA is TGTGCCAGCAGCTATCGACAGGGAGTTGGGGAAGGCTACACCTTC.

This sequence joins TRBV2 and TRBJ2-3, with a tentative D call TRBD2 (6 bases). The germline V and J ends were trimmed by 6 bases and 2 bases, with 15 bases remaining between them. Germline lookup yields CDR1 SNHLY and CDR2 FYNNEI. The CDR3 is made up of 15 amino acids. The CDR3 DNA sequence: TGTGCCAGCAGACGGACCGGGACTGCCACAGATACGCAGTATTTT. Amino acid sequence: CASRRTGTATDTQYF.